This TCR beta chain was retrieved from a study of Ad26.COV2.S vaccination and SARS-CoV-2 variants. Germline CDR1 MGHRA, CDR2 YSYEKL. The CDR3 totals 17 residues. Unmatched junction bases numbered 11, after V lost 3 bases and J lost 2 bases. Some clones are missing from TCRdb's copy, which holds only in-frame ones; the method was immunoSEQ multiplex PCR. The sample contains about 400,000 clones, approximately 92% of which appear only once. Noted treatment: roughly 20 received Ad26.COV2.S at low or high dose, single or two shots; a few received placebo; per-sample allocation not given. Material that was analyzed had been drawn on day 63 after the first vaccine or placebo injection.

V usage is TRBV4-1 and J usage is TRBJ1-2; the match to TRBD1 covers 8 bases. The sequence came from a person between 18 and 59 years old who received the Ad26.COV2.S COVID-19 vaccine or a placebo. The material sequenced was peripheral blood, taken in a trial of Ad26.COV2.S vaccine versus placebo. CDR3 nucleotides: TGCGCCAGCAGCCAGGTAGGGACAGGCTCCACAAACTATGGCTACACCTTC. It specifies CASSQVGTGSTNYGYTF.